The 15 T cell receptor beta chains listed next were all sequenced from one sample in a study of beta chain features in type 1 diabetes. Isolated RNA was reverse transcribed in full, so expressed TCRB transcripts were sequenced. Sequencing used immunoSEQ multiplex PCR; TCRdb keeps in-frame clones, though not all of them. Here the sample spans about 620,000 clones, around a sixth being singletons. The sequenced material came from naive CD4+ T cells from blood. The receptor set was obtained from a man in his late teens or twenties in good health.

The V gene is TRBV4-3, the J gene TRBJ2-2; D remains unclear. The V end was cut by 4 bases, the J end by 0 bases, with 6 bases between. The length of the CDR3 is 14 residues. Germline V lookup: CDR1 LGHNA, CDR2 YSLEER. The CDR3 nucleotides read TGCGCCAGCAGCCGGGATTCGAACACCGGGGAGCTGTTTTTT. As protein: CASSRDSNTGELFF.

The V call is TRBV5-1, the J call TRBJ2-1; D perhaps matches TRBD2 (5 bases). Trimming pared 2 bases from V and 4 bases from J, leaving 13 bases between. The CDR3 extends over 15 amino acids. The germline CDR1 and CDR2 sequences are SGHRS and YFSETQ. CDR3 sequence reads: CASSFPGYIYNEQFF. The CDR3 DNA sequence: TGCGCCAGCAGCTTCCCGGGATACATATACAATGAGCAGTTCTTC.

This clone was seen only a few times. This chain joins TRBV19 and TRBJ2-1; 9 positions agree with TRBD1. The CDR3 is 17 residues long. CDR1 and CDR2 from the germline V gene are LNHDA and SQIVND (reference sequence). The V and J ends lost 6 bases and 0 bases, in that order; junction bases with no gene match: 9. The CDR3 DNA follows: TGTGCCAGTAGGGCTGGACAGGGGTATATCTCCTACAATGAGCAGTTCTTC. This encodes CASRAGQGYISYNEQFF.

The chain joins TRBV6-5 to TRBJ2-7; possible D gene TRBD1, 5 bases. Germline V lookup: CDR1 MNHEY, CDR2 SVGAGI. The CDR3 consists of 16 residues. V lost 0 bases and J lost 2, with 14 bases in between. CDR3 bases: TGTGCCAGCAGTTACTCCTCATTGGGGCGACCCTACGAGCAGTACTTC. It translates to CASSYSSLGRPYEQYF.

This clone has a handful of counts. The chain uses TRBV5-4 and TRBJ1-5, with 8 bases that match TRBD1. The CDR3 runs 15 residues. Germline trimming cut 4 bases from V and 0 bases from J; bases unmatched to any gene: 3. Per germline, CDR1 SGHNT and CDR2 YYREEE (reference sequence). CDR3 nucleotide sequence: TGTGCCAGCAGCGACAGGGGCTATAGCAATCAGCCCCAGCATTTT. Encoded protein: CASSDRGYSNQPQHF.

There are a few counts of this clone. The chain has TRBV4-3 and TRBJ2-3, with a tentative D call TRBD1 (5 bases). The CDR3 spans 14 residues. CDR1 LGHNA and CDR2 YSLEER come from the germline V gene. Trimming took off 0 bases at V and 5 bases at J, with 9 bases between the two ends. The CDR3 sequence is CASSQDRVGDTQYF. In DNA form, the CDR3 reads TGCGCCAGCAGCCAAGACAGGGTAGGAGATACGCAGTATTTT.

There are a few counts of this clone. This chain joins TRBV5-4 and TRBJ2-5, with D maybe TRBD2 (6 bases). Trimming took off 2 bases at V and 5 bases at J, with 19 bases between the two ends. Germline CDR1 reads SGHNT; CDR2 reads YYREEE (reference sequence). This CDR3 spans 16 amino acids. The CDR3 loop is CASSFGSGLAFETQYF. CDR3 DNA: TGTGCCAGCAGCTTCGGGTCGGGGCTAGCGTTCGAGACCCAGTACTTC.

V usage is TRBV28 and J usage is TRBJ2-7, with D unclear. This CDR3 has 12 amino acids. Germline values: CDR1 MDHEN, CDR2 SYDVKM. V lost 7 bases, J lost 8 bases, and 15 bases lay in between. The DNA for the CDR3 is TGTGCCAGCACGTTAGTCGGGCATAAGCAGTACTTC. Protein: CASTLVGHKQYF.

The rearrangement uses TRBV14 and TRBJ2-5; D is ambiguous. From germline, CDR1 is SGHDN and CDR2 FVKESK. This CDR3 spans 11 amino acids. Trimming took off 4 bases at V and 2 bases at J, with 2 bases between the two ends. The CDR3 protein is CASSPQETQYF. Here the CDR3 DNA reads TGTGCCAGCAGCCCGCAAGAGACCCAGTACTTC.

In this sample, this clone turned up a few times. The V and J genes are TRBV11-2 and TRBJ1-5; tentatively, D is TRBD1 (5 bases). Germline-derived CDR1 and CDR2 are SGHAT and FQNNGV. V lost 0 bases and J lost 1, with 7 bases in between. This CDR3 comprises 15 residues. The CDR3 region is CASSLDRQSNQPQHF. CDR3 bases: TGTGCCAGCAGCTTAGACCGACAGAGCAATCAGCCCCAGCATTTT. Full variable domain (rest looked up from reference TRBV11-2 and TRBJ1-5): EAGVAQSPRYKIIEKRQSVAFWCNPISGHATLYWYQQILGQGPKLLIQFQNNGVVDDSQLPKDRFSAERLKGVDSTLKIQPAKLEDSAVYLCASSLDRQSNQPQHFGDGTRLSIL.

The chain links TRBV5-1 to TRBJ2-7; the match to TRBD1 covers 8 bases. The CDR3 has 14 amino acids. CDR1 is SGHRS and CDR2 is YFSETQ in the germline V gene. With V trimmed by 3 bases and J by 1 base, 3 bases remained unmatched. CDR3 protein: CASSSGQVSYEQYF. CDR3 nucleotides: TGCGCCAGCAGCTCGGGACAGGTTTCCTACGAGCAGTACTTC.

In its sample, this clone was seen a few times. The chain links TRBV6-6 to TRBJ2-3; tentatively, D is TRBD1 (5 bases). Germline V gene lookup returns CDR1 MNHNY and CDR2 SVGAGI (reference sequence). The CDR3 spans 14 residues. V was pared by 7 bases and J by 5 bases, with 16 bases between. CDR3 residues: CASNSGQGQDTQYF. CDR3 coding DNA: TGTGCCAGCAACTCTGGGCAGGGCCAAGATACGCAGTATTTT.

The chain combines TRBV6-6 with TRBJ2-7; 9 nucleotides agree with TRBD1. The CDR3 contains 15 residues. The V gene end was trimmed by 0 bases and the J gene end by 1 base; junction bases not matched to a gene: 1. Germline assignment: CDR1 MNHNY and CDR2 SVGAGI (reference sequence). As DNA, the CDR3 is TGTGCCAGCAGTTACTCGGGACAGGGATCCTACGAGCAGTACTTC. It specifies CASSYSGQGSYEQYF.

This rearrangement joins TRBV11-2 to TRBJ1-2, with D tentatively TRBD1 (6 bases). The CDR3 extends over 12 amino acids. CDR1 SGHAT and CDR2 FQNNGV come from the germline V gene. The V end was cut by 4 bases, the J end by 10 bases, with 13 bases between. The CDR3 here is CASSSWDTDYTF. The DNA of the CDR3 is TGTGCCAGCAGCTCCTGGGACACCGACTACACCTTC.

Only a few counts were recorded for this clone. This chain links TRBV18 with TRBJ2-2; D is uncertain. V lost 2 bases and J 2 bases, leaving 12 bases between the germline ends. This CDR3 has 16 residues. Germline V gives CDR1 KGHSH, CDR2 LQKENI. The CDR3 sequence is CASSPKAQPNTGELFF. Here the CDR3 DNA reads TGTGCCAGCTCACCAAAGGCACAGCCAAACACCGGGGAGCTGTTTTTT.